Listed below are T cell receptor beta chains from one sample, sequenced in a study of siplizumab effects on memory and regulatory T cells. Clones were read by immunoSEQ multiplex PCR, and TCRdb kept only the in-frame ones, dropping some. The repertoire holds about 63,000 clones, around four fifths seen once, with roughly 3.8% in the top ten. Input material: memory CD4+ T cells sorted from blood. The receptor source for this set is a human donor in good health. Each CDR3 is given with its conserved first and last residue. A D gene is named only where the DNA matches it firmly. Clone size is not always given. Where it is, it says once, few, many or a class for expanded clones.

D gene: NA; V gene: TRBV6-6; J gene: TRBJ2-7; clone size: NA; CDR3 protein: CASSYMNQQYF; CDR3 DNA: TGTGCCAGCAGTTACATGAACCAGCAGTACTTC
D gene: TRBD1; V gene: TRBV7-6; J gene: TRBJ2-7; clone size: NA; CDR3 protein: CASTQQPGQGAYEQYF; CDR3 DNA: TGTGCCAGCACTCAACAACCGGGACAGGGGGCCTACGAGCAGTACTTC
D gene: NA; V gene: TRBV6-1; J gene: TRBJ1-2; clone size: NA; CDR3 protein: CASSDPRIYGYTF; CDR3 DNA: TGTGCCAGCAGTGACCCACGGATCTATGGCTACACCTTC
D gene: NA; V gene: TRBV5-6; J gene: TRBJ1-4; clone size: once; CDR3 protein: CASSVPPLNEKLFF; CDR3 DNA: TGTGCCAGCAGTGTCCCGCCGCTGAATGAAAAACTGTTTTTT
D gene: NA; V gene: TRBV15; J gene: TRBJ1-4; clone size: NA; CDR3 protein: CATSSDWNEKLFF; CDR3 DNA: TGTGCCACCAGCAGTGACTGGAATGAAAAACTGTTTTTT
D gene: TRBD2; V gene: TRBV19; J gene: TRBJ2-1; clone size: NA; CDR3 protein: CASSPRTSGRPNNEQFF; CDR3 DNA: TGTGCCAGTAGTCCGCGGACTAGCGGGAGGCCTAACAATGAGCAGTTCTTC
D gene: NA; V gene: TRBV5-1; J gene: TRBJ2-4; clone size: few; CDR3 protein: CASSFRPPGNIQYF; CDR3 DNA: TGCGCCAGCAGCTTTCGACCCCCAGGGAACATTCAGTACTTC
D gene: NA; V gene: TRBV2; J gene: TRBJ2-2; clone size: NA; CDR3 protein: CASRVDSPRNTGELFF; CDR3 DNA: TGTGCCAGCAGGGTGGACAGTCCACGGAACACCGGGGAGCTGTTTTTT
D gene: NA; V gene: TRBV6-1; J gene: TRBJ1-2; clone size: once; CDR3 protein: CASSKGRDYGYTF; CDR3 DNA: TGTGCCAGCAGTAAGGGTAGGGACTATGGCTACACCTTC
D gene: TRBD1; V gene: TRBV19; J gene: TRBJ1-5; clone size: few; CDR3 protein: CASSVQGAGQPQHF; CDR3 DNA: TGTGCCAGTAGTGTACAGGGGGCGGGACAGCCCCAGCATTTT
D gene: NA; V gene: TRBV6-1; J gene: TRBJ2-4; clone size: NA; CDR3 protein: CASSLNPGTDIQYF; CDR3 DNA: TGTGCCAGCAGCTTAAATCCTGGGACGGACATTCAGTACTTC
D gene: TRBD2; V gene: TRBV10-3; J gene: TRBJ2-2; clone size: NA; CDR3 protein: CAIRLTSSGELFF; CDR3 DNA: TGTGCCATCAGGCTGACTAGCAGCGGGGAGCTGTTTTTT
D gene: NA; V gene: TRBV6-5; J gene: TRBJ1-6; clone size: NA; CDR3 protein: CRGGAFYSPLHF; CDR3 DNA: TGTCGCGGTGGGGCGTTCTATTCACCCCTCCACTTT
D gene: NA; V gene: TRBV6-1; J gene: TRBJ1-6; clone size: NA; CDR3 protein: CASKRPNSPLHF; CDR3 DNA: TGTGCCAGCAAAAGGCCAAATTCACCCCTCCACTTT
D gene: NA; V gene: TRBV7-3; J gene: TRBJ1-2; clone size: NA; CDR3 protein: CASSPAGTQNYGYTF; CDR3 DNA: TGTGCCAGCAGCCCGGCGGGGACGCAAAACTATGGCTACACCTTC
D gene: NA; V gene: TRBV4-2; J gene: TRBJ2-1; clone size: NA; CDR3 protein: CASSQSPHSLGQFF; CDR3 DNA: TGTGCCAGCAGCCAATCCCCGCATTCCTTGGGGCAGTTCTTC
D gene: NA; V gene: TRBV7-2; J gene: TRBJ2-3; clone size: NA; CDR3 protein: CASSLGGRPDTQYF; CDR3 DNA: TGTGCCAGCAGCTTAGGGGGCAGGCCAGATACGCAGTATTTT
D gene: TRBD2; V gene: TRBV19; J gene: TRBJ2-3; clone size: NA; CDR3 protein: CASSILTSDTDTQYF; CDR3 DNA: TGTGCCAGTAGTATCCTGACTAGCGACACAGATACGCAGTATTTT
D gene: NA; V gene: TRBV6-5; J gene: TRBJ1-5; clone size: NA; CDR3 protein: CASSWTRDSNQPQHF; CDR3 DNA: TGTGCCAGCAGTTGGACCAGGGATAGCAATCAGCCCCAGCATTTT
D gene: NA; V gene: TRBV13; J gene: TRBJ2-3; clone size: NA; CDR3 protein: CASSLRYGGASTDTQYF; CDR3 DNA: TGTGCCAGCAGCTTACGCTACGGCGGGGCTAGCACAGATACGCAGTATTTT
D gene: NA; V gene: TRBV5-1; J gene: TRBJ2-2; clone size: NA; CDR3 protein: CASSLAADSNTGELFF; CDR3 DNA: TGCGCCAGCAGCTTGGCCGCGGACTCTAACACCGGGGAGCTGTTTTTT
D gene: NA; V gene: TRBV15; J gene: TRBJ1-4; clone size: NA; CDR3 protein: CATSLDRTPNEKLFF; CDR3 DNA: TGTGCCACCAGCCTGGACAGAACCCCTAATGAAAAACTGTTTTTT
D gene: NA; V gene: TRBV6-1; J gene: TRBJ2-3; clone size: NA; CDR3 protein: CASSEDQGVDTDTQYF; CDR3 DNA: TGTGCCAGCAGTGAAGACCAGGGTGTGGACACAGATACGCAGTATTTT
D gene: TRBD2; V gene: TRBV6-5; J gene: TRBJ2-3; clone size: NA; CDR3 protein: CASSTSLGTDTQYF; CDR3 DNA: TGTGCCAGTTCGACTAGCTTAGGCACAGATACGCAGTATTTT
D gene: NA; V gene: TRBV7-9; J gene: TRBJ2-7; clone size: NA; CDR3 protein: CASSLASFGEQYF; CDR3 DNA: TGTGCCAGCAGCTTAGCCTCCTTCGGGGAGCAGTACTTC
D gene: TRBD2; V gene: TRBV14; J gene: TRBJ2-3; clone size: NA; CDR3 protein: CASSPSSGMDTQYF; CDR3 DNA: TGTGCCAGCAGTCCCTCTAGCGGGATGGATACGCAGTATTTT
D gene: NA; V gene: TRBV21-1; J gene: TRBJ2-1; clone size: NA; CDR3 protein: CASSPQGFADNEQFF; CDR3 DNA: TGTGCCAGCAGCCCTCAGGGATTTGCCGACAATGAGCAGTTCTTC
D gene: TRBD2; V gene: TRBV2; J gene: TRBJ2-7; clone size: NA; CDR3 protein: CASSDGTSGGYF; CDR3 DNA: TGTGCCAGCAGTGATGGGACTAGCGGGGGGTACTTC
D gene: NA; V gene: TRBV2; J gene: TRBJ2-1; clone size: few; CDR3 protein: CASSEPPGRLYNEQFF; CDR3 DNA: TGTGCCAGCAGTGAACCCCCAGGTCGACTCTACAATGAGCAGTTCTTC
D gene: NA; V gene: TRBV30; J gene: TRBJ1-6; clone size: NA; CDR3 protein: CAWSPTRDSPLHF; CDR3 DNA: TGTGCCTGGAGCCCTACCCGCGATTCACCCCTCCACTTT
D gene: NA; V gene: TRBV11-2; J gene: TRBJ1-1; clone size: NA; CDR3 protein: CASSPGALNTEAFF; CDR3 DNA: TGTGCCAGCAGCCCTGGGGCCTTGAACACTGAAGCTTTCTTT
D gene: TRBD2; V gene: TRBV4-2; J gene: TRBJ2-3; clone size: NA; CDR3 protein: CASSPRASRGATDTQYF; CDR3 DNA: TGTGCCAGCAGCCCCAGAGCTTCGCGGGGGGCCACAGATACGCAGTATTTT
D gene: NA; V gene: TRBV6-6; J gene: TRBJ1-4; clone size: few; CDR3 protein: CASSPSSTNEKLFF; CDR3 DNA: TGTGCCAGCAGTCCTAGTTCAACTAATGAAAAACTGTTTTTT
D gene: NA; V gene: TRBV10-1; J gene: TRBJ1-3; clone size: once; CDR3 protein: CASSDTYSGNTIYF; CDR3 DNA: TGCGCCAGCAGTGATACCTACTCTGGAAACACCATATATTTT
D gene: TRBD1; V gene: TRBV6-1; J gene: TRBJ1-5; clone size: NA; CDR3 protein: CASSEQGTGINQPQHF; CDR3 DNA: TGTGCCAGCAGTGAACAAGGGACAGGGATCAATCAGCCCCAGCATTTT
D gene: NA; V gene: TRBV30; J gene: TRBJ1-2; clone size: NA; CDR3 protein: CAWSSTTSNYGYTF; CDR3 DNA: TGTGCCTGGAGCAGTACAACCTCTAACTATGGCTACACCTTC
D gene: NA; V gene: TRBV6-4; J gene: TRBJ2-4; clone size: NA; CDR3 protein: CASSEVGGNKNIQYF; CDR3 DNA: TGTGCCAGCAGTGAAGTAGGGGGGAACAAAAACATTCAGTACTTC
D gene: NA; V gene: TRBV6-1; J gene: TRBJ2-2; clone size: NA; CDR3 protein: CASSGHDADPGELFF; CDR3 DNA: TGTGCCAGCAGTGGACATGATGCGGATCCCGGGGAGCTGTTTTTT
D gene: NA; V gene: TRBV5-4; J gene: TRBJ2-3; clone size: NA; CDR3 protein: CASSFYGTSGVDTQYF; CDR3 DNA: TGTGCCAGCAGCTTTTATGGGACGTCGGGAGTAGATACGCAGTATTTT
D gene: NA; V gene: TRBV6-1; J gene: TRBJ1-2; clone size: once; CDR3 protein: CASSKDSSGYGYTF; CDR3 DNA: TGTGCCAGCAGCAAGGACAGTTCGGGCTATGGCTACACCTTC
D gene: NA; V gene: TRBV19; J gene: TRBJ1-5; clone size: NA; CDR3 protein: CATMDGINQPQHF; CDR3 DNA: TGTGCCACCATGGACGGGATTAATCAGCCCCAGCATTTT
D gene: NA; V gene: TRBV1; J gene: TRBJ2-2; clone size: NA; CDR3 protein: CTSSHEGHRGAVF; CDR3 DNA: TGCACCAGCAGCCATGAGGGACACCGGGGAGCTGTTTTT
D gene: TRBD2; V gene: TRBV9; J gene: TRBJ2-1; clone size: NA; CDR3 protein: CASSVGTSGAYNEQFF; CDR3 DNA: TGTGCCAGCAGCGTAGGGACTAGCGGGGCCTACAATGAGCAGTTCTTC
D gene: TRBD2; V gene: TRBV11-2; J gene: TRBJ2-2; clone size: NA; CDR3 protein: CASSAGLANTGELFF; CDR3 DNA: TGTGCCAGCAGCGCGGGACTAGCGAACACCGGGGAGCTGTTTTTT
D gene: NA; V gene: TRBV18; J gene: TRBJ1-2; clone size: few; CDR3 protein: CASSEESGYTF; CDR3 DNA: TGTGCCAGCTCAGAGGAGAGTGGCTACACCTTC
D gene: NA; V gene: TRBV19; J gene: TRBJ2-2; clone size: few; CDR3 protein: CASSTVYGPGELFF; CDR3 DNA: TGTGCCAGTAGCACTGTCTACGGTCCCGGGGAGCTGTTTTTT
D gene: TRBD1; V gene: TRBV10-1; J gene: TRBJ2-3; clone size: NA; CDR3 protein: CASSRGQGLSDTQYF; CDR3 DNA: TGCGCCAGCAGTAGGGGACAGGGATTATCAGATACGCAGTATTTT